Listed below are T cell receptor beta chains from one sample, sequenced in a study of Graves' ophthalmopathy and Graves' hyperthyroidism. Via MiXCR, TCRdb re-called the multiplex PCR reads, giving one row per CDR3 protein. Counted here are roughly 50,000 distinct CDR3 sequences, approximately 45% occurring once; the ten biggest clones make up roughly 5%. What was sequenced was peripheral blood. Receptors were obtained from an adult woman with Graves' ophthalmopathy. Both conserved end residues are part of each CDR3. The D gene is left open where the match is weak. Clone size is not always given. Where it is, it says once, few, many or a class for expanded clones.

V gene: TRBV7-9
J gene: TRBJ2-1
D gene: -
clone size: many
CDR3 protein: CASRLSNSYNEQFF
CDR3 DNA: TGTGCCAGCAGATTATCGAACTCTTACAATGAGCAGTTCTTC

V gene: TRBV28
J gene: TRBJ2-5
D gene: -
clone size: -
CDR3 protein: CASSRGLRDSWGGETQYF
CDR3 DNA: TGTGCCAGCAGTCGCGGACTCCGGGACAGTTGGGGAGGGGAGACCCAGTACTTC

V gene: TRBV15
J gene: TRBJ2-1
D gene: -
clone size: -
CDR3 protein: CATSRGYESYNEQFF
CDR3 DNA: TGTGCCACCAGCAGAGGCTATGAATCCTACAATGAGCAGTTCTTC

V gene: TRBV20-1
J gene: TRBJ2-2
D gene: TRBD2
clone size: -
CDR3 protein: CSAARTGTSGRAGAGELFF
CDR3 DNA: TGCAGTGCTGCGAGAACCGGGACTAGCGGGAGGGCGGGGGCCGGGGAGCTGTTTTTT

V gene: TRBV3-1
J gene: TRBJ1-1
D gene: TRBD1
clone size: many
CDR3 protein: CASSLGQVPEAFF
CDR3 DNA: TGTGCCAGCAGCTTGGGACAGGTGCCTGAAGCTTTCTTT

V gene: TRBV7-9
J gene: TRBJ2-3
D gene: TRBD2
clone size: -
CDR3 protein: CASSPPWGAGGNNEQYF
CDR3 DNA: TGTGCCAGCAGCCCGCCCTGGGGTGCGGGAGGGAACAATGAGCAGTATTTT

V gene: TRBV4-3
J gene: TRBJ1-2
D gene: -
clone size: -
CDR3 protein: CASSQDVRSNYGYTF
CDR3 DNA: TGCGCCAGCAGCCAAGACGTACGGAGTAACTATGGCTACACCTTC

V gene: TRBV11-1
J gene: TRBJ2-7
D gene: TRBD1
clone size: -
CDR3 protein: CASSSGNGQGNRYEQYF
CDR3 DNA: TGTGCCAGCAGCTCGGGTAATGGACAGGGCAATAGGTACGAGCAGTACTTC

V gene: TRBV20-1
J gene: TRBJ2-7
D gene: -
clone size: -
CDR3 protein: CSASGHYEQYF
CDR3 DNA: TGCAGTGCTAGCGGGCACTACGAGCAGTACTTC

V gene: TRBV20-1
J gene: TRBJ2-7
D gene: TRBD2
clone size: once
CDR3 protein: CSALSGGRGYEQYF
CDR3 DNA: TGCAGTGCTCTTAGCGGGGGGCGAGGGTACGAGCAGTACTTC